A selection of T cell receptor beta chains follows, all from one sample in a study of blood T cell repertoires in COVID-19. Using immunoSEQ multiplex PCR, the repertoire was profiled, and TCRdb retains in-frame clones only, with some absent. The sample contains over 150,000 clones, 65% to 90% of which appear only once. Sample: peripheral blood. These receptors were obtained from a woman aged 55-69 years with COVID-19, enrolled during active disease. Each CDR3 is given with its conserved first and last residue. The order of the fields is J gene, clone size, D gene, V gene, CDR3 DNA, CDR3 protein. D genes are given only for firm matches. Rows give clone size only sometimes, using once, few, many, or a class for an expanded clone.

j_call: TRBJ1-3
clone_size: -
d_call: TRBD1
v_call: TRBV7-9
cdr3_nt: TGTGCCAGCAGCTTACTGGACAGGGTGGCTGGAAACACCATATATTTT
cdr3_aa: CASSLLDRVAGNTIYF

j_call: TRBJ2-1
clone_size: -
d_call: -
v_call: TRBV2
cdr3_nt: TGTGCCAGCAGTGTAGACAGAAGCTCCTACAATGAGCAGTTCTTC
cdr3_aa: CASSVDRSSYNEQFF

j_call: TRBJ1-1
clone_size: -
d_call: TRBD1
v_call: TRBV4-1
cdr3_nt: TGCGCCAGCAGTACAGGGGTAGACACTGAAGCTTTCTTT
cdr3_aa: CASSTGVDTEAFF

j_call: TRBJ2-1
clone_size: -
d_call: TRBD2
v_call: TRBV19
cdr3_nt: TGTGCCAGTACTAGCGGGGTGAGCTCCTACAATGAGCAGTTCTTC
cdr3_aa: CASTSGVSSYNEQFF

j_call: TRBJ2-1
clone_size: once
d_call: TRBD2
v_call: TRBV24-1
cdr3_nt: TGTGCCTCCGGCGCGGGGGGACTAAGGGATGAGCAGTTCTTC
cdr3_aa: CASGAGGLRDEQFF

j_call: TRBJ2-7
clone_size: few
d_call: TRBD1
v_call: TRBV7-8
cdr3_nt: TGTGCCAGCAGCTTAGCAAGACAGGGGAAGGAAGAGCAGTACTTC
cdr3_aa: CASSLARQGKEEQYF

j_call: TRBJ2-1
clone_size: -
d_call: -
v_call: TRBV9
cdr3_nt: TGTGCCAGCAGCGCTTTCCAGGGTAGCAATGAGCAGTTCTTC
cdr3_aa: CASSAFQGSNEQFF

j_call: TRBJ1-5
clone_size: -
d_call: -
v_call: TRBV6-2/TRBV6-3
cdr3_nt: TGTGCCAGCAGTTGGGGGGGTGGCGATCAGCCCCAGCATTTT
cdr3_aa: CASSWGGGDQPQHF

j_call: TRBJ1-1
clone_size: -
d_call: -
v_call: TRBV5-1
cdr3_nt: TGCGCCAGCAGCTTGCCCACCGGGACAACGAACACTGAAGCTTTCTTT
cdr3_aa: CASSLPTGTTNTEAFF

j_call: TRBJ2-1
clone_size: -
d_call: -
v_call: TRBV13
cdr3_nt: TGTGCCAGCAGCTTTCGGCGGGTTGGCAATGAGCAGTTCTTC
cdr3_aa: CASSFRRVGNEQFF

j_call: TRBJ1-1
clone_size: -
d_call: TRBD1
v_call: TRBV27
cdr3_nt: TGTGCCAGCGGGTTACCCTTAGGGGGCTCGGTCACTGAAGCTTTCTTT
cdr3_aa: CASGLPLGGSVTEAFF

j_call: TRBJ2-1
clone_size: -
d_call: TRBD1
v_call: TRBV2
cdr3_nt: TGTGCCAGCAGAAATGACAGGGCGGCTGAGCAGTTCTTC
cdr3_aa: CASRNDRAAEQFF

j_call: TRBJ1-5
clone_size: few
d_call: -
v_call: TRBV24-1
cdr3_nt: TGTGCCACCCCCTCAACGGGGAATCAGCCCCAGCATTTT
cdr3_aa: CATPSTGNQPQHF

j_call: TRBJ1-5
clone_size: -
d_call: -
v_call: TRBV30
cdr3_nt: TGTGCCTGGAGTGTATCAGGCAATCAGCCCCAGCATTTT
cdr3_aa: CAWSVSGNQPQHF

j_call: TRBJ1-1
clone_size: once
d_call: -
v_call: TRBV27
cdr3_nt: TGTGCCAGCAGTCTACAGGGCTTAGCATTGAACACTGAAGCTTTCTTT
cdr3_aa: CASSLQGLALNTEAFF

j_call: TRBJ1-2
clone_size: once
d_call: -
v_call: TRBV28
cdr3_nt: TGTGCCAGCAGCAACAGCTATGGCTACACCTTC
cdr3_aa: CASSNSYGYTF

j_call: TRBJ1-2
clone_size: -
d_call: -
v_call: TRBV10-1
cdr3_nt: TGCGCCAGCAGTGAGTCACCTACTTATGGCTACACCTTC
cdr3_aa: CASSESPTYGYTF

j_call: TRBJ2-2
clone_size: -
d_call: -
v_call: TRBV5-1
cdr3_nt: TGCGCCAGCAGCTTGGGGTTCGGAGAAAGATACCGGGAGCTGTTTTTT
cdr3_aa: CASSLGFGERYRELFF

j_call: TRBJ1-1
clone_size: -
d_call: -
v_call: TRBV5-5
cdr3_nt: TGTGCCAGCAGCTTGGCAGGGTCCCCTACTGAAGCTTTCTTT
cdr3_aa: CASSLAGSPTEAFF

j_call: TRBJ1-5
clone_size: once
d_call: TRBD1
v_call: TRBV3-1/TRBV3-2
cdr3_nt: TGTGCCAGCAGCCGGGACAGTATTAGCAATCAGCCCCAGCATTTT
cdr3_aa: CASSRDSISNQPQHF

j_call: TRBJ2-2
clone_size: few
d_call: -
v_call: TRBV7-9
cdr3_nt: TGTGCCAGCAGCCCGACGACAGGACCCGGGGAGCTGTTTTTT
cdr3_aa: CASSPTTGPGELFF

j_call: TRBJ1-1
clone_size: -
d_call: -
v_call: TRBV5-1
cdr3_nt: TGCGCCAGCAGCCCAGGCCATCAAGCTGAAGCTTTCTTT
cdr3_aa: CASSPGHQAEAFF

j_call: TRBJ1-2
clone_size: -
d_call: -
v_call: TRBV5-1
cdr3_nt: TGCGCCAGCAGCTTGGATCAGGGTCCCAGGGGAGGCTACACCTTC
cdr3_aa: CASSLDQGPRGGYTF

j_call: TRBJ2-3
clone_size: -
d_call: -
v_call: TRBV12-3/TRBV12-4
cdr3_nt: TGTGCCAGCAGACTCCTACAGGGTACTACGCAGTATTTT
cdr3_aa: CASRLLQGTTQYF

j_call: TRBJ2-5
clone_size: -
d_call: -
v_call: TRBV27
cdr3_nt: TGTGCCAGCAGTTTTCTTAGGAGCGGACAAGAGACCCAGTACTTC
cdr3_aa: CASSFLRSGQETQYF

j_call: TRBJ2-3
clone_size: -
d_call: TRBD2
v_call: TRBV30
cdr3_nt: TGTGCCTGGAGTGGTCCTAGCGGGGAACACACAGATACGCAGTATTTT
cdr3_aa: CAWSGPSGEHTDTQYF

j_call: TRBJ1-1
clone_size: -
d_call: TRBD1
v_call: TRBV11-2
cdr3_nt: TGTGCCAGCAGCCCACAGGGGGCAAGTAAAGCTTTCTTT
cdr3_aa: CASSPQGASKAFF

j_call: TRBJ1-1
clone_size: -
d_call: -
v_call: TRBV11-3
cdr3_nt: TGTGCCAGCAGCTTAACAGGGTTAACTGAAGCTTTCTTT
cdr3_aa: CASSLTGLTEAFF

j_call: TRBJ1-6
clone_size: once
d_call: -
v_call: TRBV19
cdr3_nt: TGTGCCAGTAGTCCTCAACCGGGACCCCTCCACTTT
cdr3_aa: CASSPQPGPLHF

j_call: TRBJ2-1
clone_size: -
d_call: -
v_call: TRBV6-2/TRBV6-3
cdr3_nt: TGTGCCAGCAGTTACGGCGGGACTTCCTACAATGAGCAGTTCTTC
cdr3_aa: CASSYGGTSYNEQFF

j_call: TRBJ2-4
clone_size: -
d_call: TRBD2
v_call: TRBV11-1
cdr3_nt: TGTGCCAGCAGCTTACTCGGGGGGGCCAAAAACATTCAGTACTTC
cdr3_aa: CASSLLGGAKNIQYF

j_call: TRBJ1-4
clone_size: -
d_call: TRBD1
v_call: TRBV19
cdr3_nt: TGTGCCAGTAGGCGGACAGGGGATGAAAAACTGTTTTTT
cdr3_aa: CASRRTGDEKLFF

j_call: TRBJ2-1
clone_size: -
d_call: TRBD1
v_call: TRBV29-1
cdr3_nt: TGCAGCGTTGCGGGACAGGGGGTCTACAATGAGCAGTTCTTC
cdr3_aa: CSVAGQGVYNEQFF

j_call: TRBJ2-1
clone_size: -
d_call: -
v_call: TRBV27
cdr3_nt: TGTGCCAGCAGTTCCTCGGGTAGCTCCTACAATGAGCAGTTCTTC
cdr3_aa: CASSSSGSSYNEQFF

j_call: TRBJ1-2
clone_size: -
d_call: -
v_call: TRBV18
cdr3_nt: TGTGCCAGCTCACCTCTTCGACAGGACCTCTATGGCTACACCTTC
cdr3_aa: CASSPLRQDLYGYTF

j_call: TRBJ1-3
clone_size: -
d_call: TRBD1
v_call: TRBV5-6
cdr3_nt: TGTGCCAGCAGCTTGGCAGCCATCGACAGGGGGGCACACACCATATATTTT
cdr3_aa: CASSLAAIDRGAHTIYF

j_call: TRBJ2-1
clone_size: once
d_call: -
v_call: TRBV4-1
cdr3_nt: TGCGCCAGCAGCCAAGACGGGAGTGAGCAGTTCTTC
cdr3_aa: CASSQDGSEQFF

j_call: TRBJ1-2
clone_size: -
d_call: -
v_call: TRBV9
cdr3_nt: TGTGCCAGCAGCCTGGCCAGGGGTGGCTACACCTTC
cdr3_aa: CASSLARGGYTF

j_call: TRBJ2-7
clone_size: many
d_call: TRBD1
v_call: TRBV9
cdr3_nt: TGTGCCAGCAGCGCTTCATCCCCTGGACAGGGACGGTACGAGCAGTACTTC
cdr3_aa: CASSASSPGQGRYEQYF

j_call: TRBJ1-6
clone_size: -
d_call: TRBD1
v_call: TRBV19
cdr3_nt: TGTGCCAGTACCCCGGACAGGAGCTATAATTCACCCCTCCACTTT
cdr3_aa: CASTPDRSYNSPLHF

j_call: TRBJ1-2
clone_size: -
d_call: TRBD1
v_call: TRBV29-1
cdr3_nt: TGCAGCGTCCGCAACGACAGGGGACCTAACTATGGCTACACCTTC
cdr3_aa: CSVRNDRGPNYGYTF

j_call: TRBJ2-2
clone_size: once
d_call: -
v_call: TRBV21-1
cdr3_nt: TGTGCCAGCAGCAAAACATGTCTCGGGAGTGCCGGGGAGCTGTTTTTT
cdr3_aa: CASSKTCLGSAGELFF

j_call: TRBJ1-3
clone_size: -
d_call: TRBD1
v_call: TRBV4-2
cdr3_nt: TGTGCCAGCAGCACGGGACAGGGAAGAGGAAACACCATATATTTT
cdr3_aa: CASSTGQGRGNTIYF

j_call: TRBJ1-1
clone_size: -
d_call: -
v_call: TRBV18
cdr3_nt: TGTGCCAGCTTCACCGGGGTAACTGAAGCTTTCTTT
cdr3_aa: CASFTGVTEAFF

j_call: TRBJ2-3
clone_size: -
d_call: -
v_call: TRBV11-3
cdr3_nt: TGTGCCAGCAGCAGGGACTCCGGGGATACGCAGTATTTT
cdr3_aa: CASSRDSGDTQYF

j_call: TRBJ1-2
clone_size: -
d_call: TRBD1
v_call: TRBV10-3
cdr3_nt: TGTGCCATCAGTGGGGGACAGCGTGAGGGCTACACCTTC
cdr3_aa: CAISGGQREGYTF

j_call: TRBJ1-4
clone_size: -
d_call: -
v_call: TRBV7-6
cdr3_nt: TGTGCCAGCAGCTTAGTGCAGGGGCCTAATGAAAAACTGTTTTTT
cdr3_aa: CASSLVQGPNEKLFF

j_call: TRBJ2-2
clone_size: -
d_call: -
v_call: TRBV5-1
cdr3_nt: TGCGCCAGCAGCTTGGACGGTTACACCGGGGAGCTGTTTTTT
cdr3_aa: CASSLDGYTGELFF

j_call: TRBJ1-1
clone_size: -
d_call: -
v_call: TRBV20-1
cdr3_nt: TGCAGTGCTAGTAGCCCAGGGATTAACACTGAAGCTTTCTTT
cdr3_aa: CSASSPGINTEAFF

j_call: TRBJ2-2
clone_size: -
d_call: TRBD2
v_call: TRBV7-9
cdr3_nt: TGTGCCAGCAGCTTAGCCGGGTTCGGACTAGCGGGGAACACCGGGGAGCTGTTTTTT
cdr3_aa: CASSLAGFGLAGNTGELFF

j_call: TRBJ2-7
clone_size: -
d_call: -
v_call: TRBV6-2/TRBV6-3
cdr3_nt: TGTGCCAGCAGCTTGGGGGGTAACACCTACGAGCAGTACTTC
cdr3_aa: CASSLGGNTYEQYF

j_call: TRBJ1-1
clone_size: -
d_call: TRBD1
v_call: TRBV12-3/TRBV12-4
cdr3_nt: TGTGCCAGCAGAGGGACAGGGAACACTGAAGCTTTCTTT
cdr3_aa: CASRGTGNTEAFF

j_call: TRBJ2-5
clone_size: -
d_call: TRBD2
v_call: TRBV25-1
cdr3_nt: TGTGCCAGCAGTGAGTTAGCGGGGGAGGTAGGGACCCAGTACTTC
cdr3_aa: CASSELAGEVGTQYF

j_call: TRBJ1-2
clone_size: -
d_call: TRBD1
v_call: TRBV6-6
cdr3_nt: TGTGCCAGCAGTTACTCGACAGGGAACTATGGCTACACCTTC
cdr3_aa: CASSYSTGNYGYTF

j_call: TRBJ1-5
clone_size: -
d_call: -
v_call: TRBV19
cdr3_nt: TGTGCCAGTAGTATAGGCGCCAGGGTCAATCAGCCCCAGCATTTT
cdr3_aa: CASSIGARVNQPQHF

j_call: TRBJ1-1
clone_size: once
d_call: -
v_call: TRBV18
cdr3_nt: TGTGCCAGCTCACCACAACTCGGGAACACTGAAGCTTTCTTT
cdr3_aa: CASSPQLGNTEAFF